This entry features one TCR beta chain sequence. Its antigen remains unidentified. This record belongs to a study of cytomegalovirus exposure and HLA in healthy donors. About the study: Among the approximately 400 donors who were genotyped, about 84% fell in the genetic ancestry cluster that is associated with self-reported Caucasian donors. Study-wide results and limits: 164 TCR beta chains were listed as cytomegalovirus-associated. According to a later analysis, most TCR beta chains associated with CMV appeared HLA-restricted. Generally TCR sequences proved uncommon, though certain public TCRs appeared in numerous donors.

PCR used 60 Vbeta primers and 13 Jbeta primers. Some clones are missing from TCRdb's copy, which holds only in-frame ones; the method was immunoSEQ multiplex PCR. The sample lists 150,000 to 250,000 clones, 70% to 85% occurring once. This TCR was sampled from a woman aged 25 to 39 in good health and CMV-seropositive. The sample consisted of PBMCs.

As DNA, the CDR3 is TGCAGCGGACTAGCGGGAGGGAATGATGAGCAGTTCTTC. It is translated as CSGLAGGNDEQFF. The rearrangement joins TRBV29-1 to TRBJ2-1; 14 positions match TRBD2. Germline V CDR1 and CDR2: SQVTM, ANQGSEA. The CDR3 has 13 residues. The trim removed 7 bases at V and 8 bases at J, leaving 4 bases unmatched.